This T cell receptor (beta chain) was captured in a study of blood T cells in healthy people across ages. Whole-study findings and limits: Reliance upon unsorted PBMCs precluded definitive naive versus antigen-experienced comparison.

In its sample, this clonotype was seen once. Its antigen remains unidentified. V lost 1 base and J 0 bases, leaving 9 bases between the germline ends. This CDR3 contains 16 residues. Germline V gene lookup returns CDR1 MGHDK and CDR2 SYGVNS. The second PCR ran roughly 6 to 12 cycles with a sample-barcoded 5' primer and J-beta primers. TCRdb analysed the 5' RACE reads with MiXCR anew, one entry per CDR3 protein. Here the sample spans about 700,000 distinct CDR3 sequences, roughly 30% being singletons. Healthy Caucasians from Russia aged about 6 to 90 served as donors. The receptor was derived from a woman of 80 years or more in good health. The gene calls are TRBV25-1 and TRBJ2-2, with D maybe TRBD1 (5 bases). The material sequenced was blood. The CDR3 coding sequence is TGTGCCAGCAGTGAATGGGGCAGCGCGAACACCGGGGAGCTGTTTTTT. Translating it yields CASSEWGSANTGELFF.